This T cell receptor (beta chain) is drawn from a study of T cells in Graves' hyperthyroidism and ophthalmopathy. Germline loops: CDR1 SGHRS, CDR2 YFSETQ. Trimming cost V 2 bases and J 9 bases; bases outside gene matches: 10. The CDR3 has 14 residues. Hyperthyroidism had been newly diagnosed in patients aged 18 to 65, and its duration was under 2 months. The investigators amplified TCR beta CDR3 regions from RNA transcripts. The TCR CDR3 was amplified in a first-round RT-PCR using the HTBI primer set. One entry per CDR3 protein, called by TCRdb with MiXCR from the multiplex PCR reads. The repertoire has about 840,000 distinct CDR3 sequences, about two fifths of them found once; the top ten carry about 9%.

This clonotype was obtained from a man younger than 35 with Graves' hyperthyroidism. This rearrangement joins TRBV5-1 to TRBJ2-5; 7 bases are a match to TRBD2. Sample: blood. This CDR3 reads CASSLDRLREAQYF. The CDR3 DNA sequence: TGCGCCAGCAGCTTAGATCGGCTACGGGAGGCCCAGTACTTC.